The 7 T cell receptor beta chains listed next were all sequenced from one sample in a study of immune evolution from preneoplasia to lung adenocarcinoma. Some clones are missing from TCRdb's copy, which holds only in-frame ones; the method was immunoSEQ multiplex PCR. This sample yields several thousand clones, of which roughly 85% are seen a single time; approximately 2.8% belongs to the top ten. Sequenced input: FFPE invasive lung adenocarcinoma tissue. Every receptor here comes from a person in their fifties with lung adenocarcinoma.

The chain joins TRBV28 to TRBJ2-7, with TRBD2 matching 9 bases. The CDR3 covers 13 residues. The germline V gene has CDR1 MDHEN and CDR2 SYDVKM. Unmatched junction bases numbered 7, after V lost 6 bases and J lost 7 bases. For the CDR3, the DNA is TGTGCCAGCAGAACTAGCGGGCGTGCTGAGCAGTACTTC. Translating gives CASRTSGRAEQYF.

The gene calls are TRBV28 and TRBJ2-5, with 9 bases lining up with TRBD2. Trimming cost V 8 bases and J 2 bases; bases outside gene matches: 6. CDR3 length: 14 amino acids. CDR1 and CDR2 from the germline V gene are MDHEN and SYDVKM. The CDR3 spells CASASGDSQETQYF. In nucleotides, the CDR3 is TGTGCCAGCGCTAGCGGGGATTCTCAAGAGACCCAGTACTTC.

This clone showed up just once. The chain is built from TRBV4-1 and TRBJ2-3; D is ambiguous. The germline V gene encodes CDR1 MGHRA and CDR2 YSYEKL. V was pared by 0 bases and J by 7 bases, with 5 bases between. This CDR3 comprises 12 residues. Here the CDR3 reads CASSQDHYTQYF. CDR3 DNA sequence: TGCGCCAGCAGCCAAGATCACTATACGCAGTATTTT.

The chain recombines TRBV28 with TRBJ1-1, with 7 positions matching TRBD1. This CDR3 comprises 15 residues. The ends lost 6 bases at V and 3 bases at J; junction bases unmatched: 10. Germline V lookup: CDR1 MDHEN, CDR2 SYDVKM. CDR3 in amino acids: CASSPRRQGDTEAFF. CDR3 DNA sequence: TGTGCCAGCAGCCCCCGAAGACAGGGCGACACTGAAGCTTTCTTT.

CDR3 sequence reads: CASTPRADTQYF. The CDR3, as DNA: TGTGCCAGCACCCCCAGGGCAGATACGCAGTATTTT. This rearrangement joins TRBV28 to TRBJ2-3; D may be TRBD1 (5 bases). The CDR3 runs 12 residues. V dropped 7 bases and J dropped 4 bases, with 9 bases sitting between them. Germline-derived CDR1 and CDR2 are MDHEN and SYDVKM.

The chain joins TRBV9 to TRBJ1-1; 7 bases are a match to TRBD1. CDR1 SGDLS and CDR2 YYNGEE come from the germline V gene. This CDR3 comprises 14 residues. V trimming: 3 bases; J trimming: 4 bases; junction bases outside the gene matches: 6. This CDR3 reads CASSAGGVPTEAFF. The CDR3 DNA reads TGTGCCAGCAGCGCAGGGGGGGTTCCCACTGAAGCTTTCTTT.

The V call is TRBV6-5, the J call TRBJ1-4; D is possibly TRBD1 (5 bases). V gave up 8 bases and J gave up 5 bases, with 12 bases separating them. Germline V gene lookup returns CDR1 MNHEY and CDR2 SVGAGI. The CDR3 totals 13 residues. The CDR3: CASARGVNEKLFF. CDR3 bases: TGTGCCAGCGCTCGAGGGGTGAATGAAAAACTGTTTTTT.